In this sample, the clone carrying this T cell receptor beta chain turned up a few times. The sample originates from a study of T-cell reconstitution after alpha-beta-depleted transplantation in children. TCRbeta library preparation incorporated unique molecular identifiers. One entry per CDR3 protein results from TCRdb running MiXCR on the PCR reads. The repertoire includes 90,000 to 120,000 distinct CDR3 sequences, about 6.4% of them detected once, and approximately 23% sits in the top ten. The germline gives CDR1 MNHEY, CDR2 SVGEGT. The length of the CDR3 is 14 residues. V was clipped by 2 bases and J by 7 bases, with 11 bases between them.

This sequence was found in a male patient between 2 and 15 years old who had a stem cell transplant for acute lymphoblastic leukemia, so the T cells may come from the graft donor. This chain links TRBV6-2 or TRBV6-3 with TRBJ2-2; possibly TRBD1 for D (6 bases). Material: PBMCs, mostly from graft donor cells, obtained 360 days after TCRalphabeta/CD19-depleted stem cell transplant. The CDR3 is CASSYPGADGELFF. The CDR3 nucleotides are TGTGCCAGCAGTTACCCAGGGGCGGACGGGGAGCTGTTTTTT.